Listed here is a single TCR beta chain. In the original processing: Scientists estimated how many nucleated cells there were by amplifying reference gene primers. Produced via immunoSEQ multiplex PCR; TCRdb's table is partial and in-frame only. V, J and clone size reflect that table, while D and trimming were determined from the DNA. The sample consists of fewer than 100,000 clones, roughly 85% of them appearing once. The data derive from a study of blood T cell repertoires in COVID-19. Across the whole study: The United States, Italy and Spain were the sources of the acute and convalescent COVID-19 samples. Sample material is recorded as cDNA or gDNA derived from T cells, B-cell-depleted T cells, or PBMCs.

Germline CDR1 is SGHAT and CDR2 is FQNNGV. Trimming left V 6 bases short and J 1 base short, with 12 bases between. The CDR3 sequence is 15 residues long. Sequenced: peripheral blood. The chain links TRBV11-2 to TRBJ2-2, with TRBD1 as a possible D gene (6 bases). The TCR originated in a human donor in a cohort sampled during active COVID-19. Here the CDR3 DNA reads TGTGCCAGCAGACGCGGACAGTTGAACACCGGGGAGCTGTTTTTT. Translation: CASRRGQLNTGELFF.